This T cell receptor beta chain comes out of a study of response to subunit inactivated influenza vaccine. Study-wide points: T cells newly recruited by each seasonal influenza vaccination are few, the authors suggested.

V shed 4 bases, J shed 8 bases, and the junction held 7 bases outside the gene matches. This CDR3 contains 13 residues. Germline assignment: CDR1 SQVTM and CDR2 ANQGSEA. A remark on this clonotype: What it binds is unknown.

TCRdb independently ran MiXCR on the RT-PCR reads; one entry per CDR3 protein. The sample has fewer than 400,000 distinct CDR3 sequences; less than 25% are singletons. This sample comprised PBMCs from blood, obtained 21 months after vaccination. This receptor was identified in a man aged 45 to 75 who received an inactivated influenza vaccine. The chain carries TRBV29-1 and TRBJ2-2; 7 bases agree with TRBD2. The CDR3 DNA follows: TGCAGCGTTGGACCAACTAGCGCAGGGGAGCTGTTTTTT. This codes for CSVGPTSAGELFF.